This T cell receptor (beta chain) appears in the sequencing data of a study of blood T cells in healthy people across ages. The authors ran a second PCR of roughly 7 to 11 cycles using a sample-barcoded 5' primer and a J-beta primer mix. TCRdb re-called the 5' RACE reads with MiXCR, one entry per CDR3 protein. The sample has around 2 million distinct CDR3 sequences, around 40% seen once. Germline V gene sequence: CDR1 ENHRY, CDR2 SYGVKD. The CDR3 has 14 amino acids. The V end was cut by 8 bases, the J end by 4 bases, with 17 bases between. This receptor was taken from a human donor in good health. J is TRBJ1-2 and V is TRBV10-3; TRBD1 might be the D (5 bases). Sequenced sample: blood. CDR3 sequence reads: CAIAEGLRGYGYTF. The CDR3 region has the DNA TGTGCCATCGCAGAGGGCTTGAGGGGCTATGGCTACACCTTC.